This T cell receptor (beta chain) was recorded in a study of CD8 T cells in ankylosing spondylitis (dated 2017 in TCRdb). Broadly, across the study: To find TCR variants linked to disease, the study profiled T cell receptor beta repertoires in ankylosing spondylitis patients and healthy donors. In total, the full study cohort was made up of roughly 110 healthy donors and 25 ankylosing spondylitis patients. Peripheral blood was sampled, and synovial fluid was also collected from ankylosing spondylitis patients. General study outcomes and caveats: The disease-linked clones had a CD8+ phenotype and were found at relatively low frequencies in peripheral blood. Some motif variants had previously been reported in the synovial fluid and blood of reactive arthritis patients, which suggests shared mechanisms of disease initiation. Blood from ankylosing spondylitis patients appeared to be characterized by a TCR beta motif made up of seven or eight highly homologous amino acid variants. The disease-linked clones were reported to be significantly enriched in matched synovial fluid samples from ankylosing spondylitis patients.

V was cut back by 3 bases and J by 0 bases, leaving a gap of 19 bases between them. Including cysteine and phenylalanine, the CDR3 has 18 amino acids. Of the read, only the CDR3 DNA is kept; its 54 bases are in frame from base 1. The germline V gene sets CDR1 to SGDLS and CDR2 to YYNGEE. In this sample, this clonotype turned up many times. Its antigen has not been determined. The input lacks base qualities; no much larger clone sits a single base away. Sequencing was performed on an Illumina HiSeq 2500. TCR beta libraries were prepared by quantitative 5'-RACE with molecular barcodes. Concerning the study's data processing: A new computational method based on a probabilistic model of VDJ rearrangement was used to identify disease-linked TCR variants. TCRdb reworked the public reads: Q25 trimming with fastp, MiXCR clone assembly, productive beta chains retained. Rows are combined by CDR3 protein, so each entry shows the most common genes and DNA. TCRdb's processing, not the authors', yielded these V and J calls. The sample table shows about 25,000 distinct CDR3 sequences, and over 2% are seen once. The ten largest make up approximately 7.5% of the sample.

This TCR was recovered from a female donor with ankylosing spondylitis or in good health (not recorded which). Sequenced: blood, either unsorted or a sorted T cell fraction (not recorded which). The chain employs TRBV9 and TRBJ1-3; the D gene lacks a confident call. CDR3 protein: CASSAELGFTSSGNTIYF. At the DNA level, the sequence is TGTGCCAGCAGCGCAGAGCTTGGTTTTACTAGCTCTGGAAACACCATATATTTT.